Following are 24 T cell receptor beta chains from one sample sequenced in a study of cytomegalovirus exposure and HLA in healthy donors (TCRdb year 2017). Receptor amplification or capture employed the immunoSEQ multiplex PCR assay. For the multiplex PCR, a mixture combining 60 forward primers for TCR Vbeta segments and 13 reverse primers for TCR Jbeta segments was used. The source is immuneACCESS, and TCRdb retained only in-frame sequences with V and J called. Part of the clones is not carried over; for the studies checked, unresolved V genes explain less than half of this, and the remainder is unexplained. The sample includes roughly 180,000 clones, with under 90% observed a single time. The top ten clonotypes cover around 1.5% of the sample. The sample was PBMCs. The receptors stem from a male donor in good health and CMV-seronegative.

In its sample, this clone was seen a few times. V usage is TRBV27 and J usage is TRBJ2-3; 7 nucleotides align to TRBD1. CDR3 size: 19 residues. V dropped 8 bases and J dropped 0; count of bases not matched to a gene: 20. The germline V gene has CDR1 MNHEY and CDR2 SMNVEV (reference sequence). CDR3 DNA: TGTGCCAGCGGCCGCGGGCCGGGACAGAGAGTTTCTAGCACAGATACGCAGTATTTT. This translates into CASGRGPGQRVSSTDTQYF.

This rearrangement joins TRBV5-1 to TRBJ1-2, with 8 bases fitting TRBD1. The CDR3 runs 15 residues. CDR1 is SGHRS, CDR2 YFSETQ, per germline. Unmatched junction bases numbered 10, after V lost 6 bases and J lost 3 bases. The CDR3 DNA reads TGCGCCAGCAACCGGGGCGGGACAGGAGACTATGGCTACACCTTC. Translation gives CASNRGGTGDYGYTF. Full variable domain (missing parts from reference TRBV5-1 and TRBJ1-2): KAGVTQTPRYLIKTRGQQVTLSCSPISGHRSVSWYQQTPGQGLQFLFEYFSETQRNKGNFPGRFSGRQFSNSRSEMNVSTLELGDSALYLCASNRGGTGDYGYTFGSGTRLTVV.

The genes are TRBV4-1 and TRBJ2-5; D is possibly TRBD1 (6 bases). The J call may be faulty, since TRBJ2-7 better matches the DNA end. The V gene's germline CDR1 is MGHRA and CDR2 YSYEKL. The CDR3 has 14 residues. The CDR3 nucleotides read TGCGCCAGCAGCCAGGGGGCCCTAACCTACGAGCAGTACTTC. Translated: CASSQGALTYEQYF.

V gene TRBV9 combines with J gene TRBJ1-2; 7 bases are a match to TRBD1. This CDR3 has 15 residues. J gave up 0 bases and V 4 bases, and 6 bases lay outside the gene matches. Germline lookup yields CDR1 SGDLS and CDR2 YYNGEE. The CDR3: CASSRGQLPNYGYTF. Here the CDR3 DNA reads TGTGCCAGCAGCCGGGGACAGCTACCTAACTATGGCTACACCTTC.

The rearrangement joins TRBV19 to TRBJ2-1; 10 positions agree with TRBD2. After removal of 5 bases from V and 7 bases from J, the junction contained 11 bases not matched to a gene. This CDR3 is 16 amino acids long. CDR1 is LNHDA and CDR2 is SQIVND in the germline V gene (reference sequence). The DNA for the CDR3 is TGTGCCAGTAGTCTAGCGGGGGTTCTGCACAGTAATGAGCAGTTCTTC. This sequence encodes CASSLAGVLHSNEQFF.

This chain joins TRBV6-6 and TRBJ1-1; D remains unclear. The V end lost 0 bases, the J end lost 8 bases, and 10 bases lay between the germline ends. This CDR3 is 13 amino acids long. CDR1 and CDR2 from the germline V gene are MNHNY and SVGAGI (reference sequence). DNA for the CDR3: TGTGCCAGCAGTTACTCGAGAGGTGTGGAAGCTTTCTTT. This codes for CASSYSRGVEAFF.

V and J are TRBV6-4 and TRBJ1-2, with 9 bases aligning to TRBD1. The ends lost 4 bases at V and 8 bases at J; junction bases unmatched: 5. The CDR3 contains 13 residues. CDR1 and CDR2 from the germline V gene are MRHNA and SNTAGT. CDR3 DNA sequence: TGTGCCAGCAGTGGGGGACAGGGCTGGGGCTACACCTTC. This translates into CASSGGQGWGYTF.

The V call is TRBV11-2, the J call TRBJ2-3; TRBD2 matches 10 bases. The J segment lost 4 bases and the V segment lost 2 bases, leaving 9 bases of the junction unmatched. CDR3 length equals 17 residues. Germline V CDR1 and CDR2: SGHAT, FQNNGV. The DNA for the CDR3 is TGTGCCAGCAGCTTAACAAGCGGGAGGGCCTTCCCAGATACGCAGTATTTT. It translates to CASSLTSGRAFPDTQYF.

Remarks on this clone: Different DNA sequences within this sample yield the same CDR3. The chain combines TRBV18 with TRBJ1-5, with 7 positions matching TRBD1. Germline CDR1 and CDR2: KGHSH and LQKENI. V gave up 3 bases and J gave up 6 bases; unmatched junction bases: 5. This CDR3 spans 14 amino acids. This chain's CDR3 is CASSPTGAPQPQHF. In nucleotides, the CDR3 is TGTGCCAGCTCACCCACAGGGGCCCCTCAGCCCCAGCATTTT.

This chain joins TRBV15 and TRBJ2-3, with 11 bases identical to TRBD2. CDR1 and CDR2 (germline): LNHNV, YYDKDF (reference sequence). Trimming cost V 6 bases and J 3 bases; bases outside gene matches: 8. This CDR3 has 16 residues. This chain's CDR3 is CATRITGTSGTDTQYF. The CDR3 nucleotides are TGTGCCACCAGGATTACCGGGACTAGCGGAACAGATACGCAGTATTTT.

This clone was counted between two and nine times. The CDR3 DNA reads as TGTGCCAGCAGCGTAGAGGACTCCCCCCCCGGGGAGCTGTTTTTT. Amino acid sequence: CASSVEDSPPGELFF. The genes are TRBV9 and TRBJ2-2, with D tentatively TRBD2 (5 bases). The V and J ends lost 0 bases and 6 bases respectively, with 12 bases between them. The V gene's germline CDR1 is SGDLS and CDR2 YYNGEE. There are 15 residues in the CDR3. The entire variable domain, with the rest obtained from reference TRBV9 and TRBJ2-2, is as follows: DSGVTQTPKHLITATGQRVTLRCSPRSGDLSVYWYQQSLDQGLQFLIQYYNGEERAKGNILERFSAQQFPDLHSELNLSSLELGDSALYFCASSVEDSPPGELFFGEGSRLTVL.

The genes are TRBV7-8 and TRBJ2-7; 7 bases align to TRBD2. V was pared by 2 bases and J by 3 bases, with 7 bases of the junction left unmatched. The CDR3 has 15 residues. Germline V gives CDR1 SGHVS, CDR2 FQNEAQ. This CDR3 reads CASSLIGGDLYEQYF. CDR3 in DNA: TGTGCCAGCAGCTTAATTGGGGGGGATCTCTACGAGCAGTACTTC.

The V gene is TRBV11-3, the J gene TRBJ2-3; 8 bases are shared with TRBD1. CDR1 is SGHNT and CDR2 is YENEEA in the germline V gene. This CDR3 region has 16 residues. With V trimmed by 0 bases and J by 1 base, 3 bases remained unmatched. The CDR3 sequence is CASSLDPGQGTDTQYF. The CDR3, as DNA: TGTGCCAGCAGCTTAGATCCGGGACAGGGCACAGATACGCAGTATTTT.

This clone was seen just once. The gene calls are TRBV12-5 and TRBJ2-7, with 10 positions matching TRBD1. Germline trimming cut 6 bases from V and 7 bases from J; bases unmatched to any gene: 9. The V gene's germline CDR1 is LGHNT and CDR2 FRNRAP. The CDR3 totals 14 residues. CDR3 in amino acids: CASGNDRGLFEQYF. The CDR3 DNA sequence: TGTGCTAGTGGAAATGACAGGGGGCTGTTTGAGCAGTACTTC.

V is TRBV30 and J is TRBJ1-2; weak D call: TRBD1 (6 bases). Trimming cost V 2 bases and J 1 base, with 8 bases left between them. The length of the CDR3 is 13 residues. Looked up from germline, CDR1 is GTSNPN and CDR2 is SVGIG (reference sequence). The CDR3 bases are TGTGCCTGGAGTCCGGACAGTAACTATGGCTACACCTTC. It specifies CAWSPDSNYGYTF.

This clone appeared once. This CDR3 is CASTLLAVEGAREQFF. The CDR3 nucleotides read TGTGCCAGCACCTTACTAGCGGTCGAAGGGGCAAGAGAGCAGTTCTTC. The chain has TRBV27 and TRBJ2-1; TRBD2 aligns across 8 bases. J was trimmed by 10 bases and V by 7 bases; bases with no gene match: 18. The CDR3 runs 16 residues. The germline V gene has CDR1 MNHEY and CDR2 SMNVEV (reference sequence).

The chain links TRBV11-2 to TRBJ2-1; D may be TRBD1 (7 bases). Germline-derived CDR1 and CDR2 are SGHAT and FQNNGV. This CDR3 spans 15 amino acids. V was shortened by 5 bases and J by 10 bases, with 21 bases between the two germline ends. Here the CDR3 reads CASSPVGQPGGEQFF. The CDR3 DNA sequence: TGTGCCAGCAGCCCAGTGGGACAGCCTGGGGGGGAGCAGTTCTTC.

The chain carries TRBV9 and TRBJ2-5, with TRBD1 as a possible D gene (5 bases). CDR3 size: 13 residues. Trimming shortened V by 3 bases and J by 5 bases, and 11 bases separated the two germline ends. Germline CDR1 reads SGDLS; CDR2 reads YYNGEE. In DNA form, the CDR3 reads TGTGCCAGCAGCGCCGACAGAGTGGAGACCCAGTACTTC. Amino acid sequence: CASSADRVETQYF.

This clone was seen a handful of times. V usage is TRBV6-5 and J usage is TRBJ1-2; 7 nucleotides line up with TRBD1. V lost 0 bases, J lost 4 bases, and 5 bases stayed unmatched. CDR1 MNHEY and CDR2 SVGAGI come from the germline V gene. This CDR3 comprises 15 residues. The CDR3 region has the DNA TGTGCCAGCAGTTACTCGGTACAGGGGAGCTATGGCTACACCTTC. Protein: CASSYSVQGSYGYTF.

The V gene is TRBV18, the J gene TRBJ2-1; TRBD2 aligns across 9 bases. The CDR3 length is 15 residues. J lost 9 bases, V lost 2 bases, and 8 bases had no gene match. Germline-derived CDR1 and CDR2 are KGHSH and LQKENI. CDR3 sequence (DNA): TGTGCCAGCTCACCAGAGGTAGCGGGAGCAGTTGAGCAGTTCTTC. This sequence encodes CASSPEVAGAVEQFF.

This chain uses TRBV4-3 with TRBJ1-2; D is undetermined. Germline CDR1 LGHNA, CDR2 YSLEER. CDR3 length: 14 amino acids. Trimming pared 3 bases from V and 7 bases from J, leaving 15 bases between. The CDR3 sequence is CASSHSVGSPGYTF. The CDR3 region has the DNA TGCGCCAGCAGCCATAGCGTAGGGTCGCCTGGCTACACCTTC.

The V and J genes are TRBV5-1 and TRBJ2-5; maybe TRBD1 (5 bases). CDR3 length: 15 amino acids. The V end lost 3 bases, the J end lost 4 bases, and 16 bases lay between the germline ends. Per germline, CDR1 SGHRS and CDR2 YFSETQ. CDR3 residues: CASSSDPQGRETQYF. CDR3 DNA sequence: TGCGCCAGCAGCTCGGACCCTCAGGGAAGAGAGACCCAGTACTTC.

This chain connects TRBV7-8 to TRBJ2-7; D call uncertain. Trimming removed 5 bases at V and 2 bases at J, with 16 bases between. Germline CDR1 is SGHVS and CDR2 is FQNEAQ. CDR3 length equals 15 residues. The CDR3 protein is CASSPTVAAAYEQYF. CDR3 coding DNA: TGTGCCAGCAGCCCCACGGTTGCGGCTGCCTACGAGCAGTACTTC.

The chain uses TRBV6-6 and TRBJ1-2; D unresolved. This CDR3 is built from 12 residues. V was cut by 6 bases and J by 3 bases, with 8 bases left in between. Germline V gene sequence: CDR1 MNHNY, CDR2 SVGAGI (reference sequence). The CDR3 sequence: CASRREDYGYTF. The CDR3 DNA follows: TGTGCCAGCAGACGGGAGGACTATGGCTACACCTTC.